Listed here are 9 T cell receptor beta chains from one sample, sequenced in a study of blood T cell repertoires in COVID-19. The protocol was immunoSEQ multiplex PCR, while the TCRdb copy is restricted to in-frame clones and leaves out a portion. The sample contains around 94,000 clones, more than 85% of which appear only once. The sequenced sample consisted of peripheral blood. The receptors derive from a man between 18 and 29 years old with acute or convalescent COVID-19.

The J gene is TRBJ2-7, the V gene TRBV9; 11 bases align to TRBD1. Trimming removed 4 bases from V and 3 bases from J; junction bases left unmatched: 9. From germline, CDR1 is SGDLS and CDR2 YYNGEE. The CDR3 extends over 16 amino acids. The CDR3 region has the DNA TGTGCCAGCAGCCCACTCTCCGGGACAGGGGGCTACGAGCAGTACTTC. It codes for CASSPLSGTGGYEQYF.

This chain uses TRBV5-6 with TRBJ1-3; D gene unclear. The V end was cut by 4 bases, the J end by 0 bases, with 11 bases between. The germline CDR1 and CDR2 sequences are SGHDT and YYEEEE. The CDR3 extends over 15 amino acids. The CDR3 nucleotides read TGTGCCAGCAGCCTTCCCTCCAGCTCTGGAAACACCATATATTTT. It specifies CASSLPSSSGNTIYF.

The chain carries TRBV20-1 and TRBJ1-1; perhaps TRBD1 as D (6 bases). V lost 3 bases and J lost 11, with 7 bases in between. The CDR3 sequence is 9 residues long. Per the germline V gene, CDR1 is DFQATT and CDR2 is SNEGSKA (reference sequence). The CDR3, as DNA: TGCAGTGCTAGCCAGGGGGCTTTCTTT. Amino acids: CSASQGAFF.

The V call is TRBV6-5, the J call TRBJ2-2, with D unresolved. V was clipped by 7 bases and J by 5 bases, with 11 bases between them. Per germline, CDR1 MNHEY and CDR2 SVGAGI. CDR3 length equals 13 residues. The CDR3 loop is CASTYLVTGELFF. The CDR3 nucleotides are TGTGCCAGCACCTATCTAGTTACCGGGGAGCTGTTTTTT.

This clone was observed a few times. The chain combines TRBV7-8 with TRBJ2-5; the match to TRBD2 covers 7 bases. V gave up 2 bases and J gave up 5 bases; unmatched junction bases: 8. The CDR3 length is 15 residues. Germline V gene lookup returns CDR1 SGHVS and CDR2 FQNEAQ. In nucleotides, the CDR3 is TGTGCCAGCAGCTTATCCGGCGGGAGTGGGGAGACCCAGTACTTC. It yields the protein CASSLSGGSGETQYF.

This chain connects TRBV5-1 to TRBJ1-1; 9 nucleotides agree with TRBD1. The ends lost 3 bases at V and 4 bases at J; junction bases unmatched: 7. CDR3 length: 15 amino acids. Germline values: CDR1 SGHRS, CDR2 YFSETQ. DNA for the CDR3: TGCGCCAGCAGCTCTCCGGGACAGGGTCGCACTGAAGCTTTCTTT. It yields the protein CASSSPGQGRTEAFF.

The V and J genes are TRBV7-8 and TRBJ2-2; D perhaps matches TRBD2 (6 bases). Germline-derived CDR1 and CDR2 are SGHVS and FQNEAQ. V was shortened by 4 bases and J by 0 bases, with 9 bases between the two germline ends. The CDR3 has 15 residues. The CDR3 DNA is TGTGCCAGCAGCTCCGGGACTGCGAACACCGGGGAGCTGTTTTTT. Protein: CASSSGTANTGELFF.

The chain is built from TRBV9 and TRBJ2-6, with no clear D. The V and J ends lost 0 bases and 2 bases respectively, with 9 bases between them. The CDR3 loop spans 16 amino acids. Germline V gene lookup returns CDR1 SGDLS and CDR2 YYNGEE. CDR3 sequence reads: CASSVGGETGANVLTF. CDR3 bases: TGTGCCAGCAGCGTAGGTGGAGAAACTGGGGCCAACGTCCTGACTTTC.

J is TRBJ2-7 and V is TRBV18; TRBD1 is a possible D gene (6 bases). The length of the CDR3 is 15 residues. CDR1 and CDR2 from the germline V gene are KGHSH and LQKENI. V lost 3 bases to trimming and J lost 4 bases, with 16 bases between them. In DNA, the CDR3 is TGTGCCAGCTCACCCGGAGGTGGCAGGGGATACGAGCAGTACTTC. Its protein is CASSPGGGRGYEQYF.